In its sample, the clone carrying this T cell receptor (beta chain) was seen a few times. Its matching antigen is unknown. In germline, CDR1 is SGHTA, CDR2 FQGNSA. The CDR3 loop spans 16 amino acids. V lost 0 bases to trimming and J lost 4 bases; unmatched junction nucleotides: 5. The sample belongs to a study of cytomegalovirus exposure and HLA in healthy donors. General observations from the study: Indistinguishable V segments such as TRBV6-2 and TRBV6-3 were excluded. CMV serostatus was the sole immune exposure information available. Researchers reportedly found TCR beta sequences accurately predicted most subjects' HLA-A and HLA-B alleles.

The PCR ran on 60 Vbeta and 13 Jbeta primers. The repertoire was sequenced with immunoSEQ multiplex PCR; TCRdb's copy has only in-frame clones and lacks some. The sample includes fewer than 200,000 clones, around 64% of them seen just once. The sequenced material came from PBMCs. V and J are TRBV7-2 and TRBJ1-5; 8 bases are a match to TRBD1. The sequence was collected from a woman in her twenties or thirties in good health and CMV-seronegative. Written as DNA, the CDR3 is TGTGCCAGCAGCTTAGCGCTAGGGACAGGTAATCAGCCCCAGCATTTT. It specifies CASSLALGTGNQPQHF.